These T cell receptor beta chains were read from a single sample in a study of neurological immune-mediated disorders. MiXCR, run by TCRdb on the 5' RACE reads, gives a single entry per CDR3 protein. The repertoire holds roughly 50,000 distinct CDR3 sequences, with roughly 13% as singletons. Sequences were obtained from PBMCs. The receptor source for this set is a male donor with HTLV-1-associated myelopathy (HAM/TSP). The CDR3 runs from the conserved cysteine through the conserved F or W. A D gene is named only where the DNA matches it firmly. Expanded clones are given a class, and other clones once, few, many or no size at all.

clone_size: many; d_call: TRBD1; j_call: TRBJ2-3; v_call: TRBV7-9; cdr3_nt: TGTGCCAGCAGCTTCCTAGGTACAGGGGCAAGGGATACGCAGTATTTT; cdr3_aa: CASSFLGTGARDTQYF
clone_size: many; d_call: NA; j_call: TRBJ2-2; v_call: TRBV20-1; cdr3_nt: TGCAGTGCTAGTGATCAAGACAGTTACACCGGGGAGCTGTTTTTT; cdr3_aa: CSASDQDSYTGELFF
clone_size: many; d_call: NA; j_call: TRBJ1-5; v_call: TRBV12-3/TRBV12-4; cdr3_nt: TGTGCCAGCAGTAGGGCGGGGGGCTCGCAGCCCCAGCATTTT; cdr3_aa: CASSRAGGSQPQHF
clone_size: many; d_call: NA; j_call: TRBJ1-1; v_call: TRBV28; cdr3_nt: TGTGCCAGCAGACAGGGAGCCATGAACACTGAAGCTTTCTTT; cdr3_aa: CASRQGAMNTEAFF
clone_size: medium-sized; d_call: NA; j_call: TRBJ2-1; v_call: TRBV20-1; cdr3_nt: TGCAGTGCTAGAGGGACGAGCTCCTACAATGAGCAGTTCTTC; cdr3_aa: CSARGTSSYNEQFF
clone_size: many; d_call: NA; j_call: TRBJ2-2; v_call: TRBV7-9; cdr3_nt: TGTGCCAGCAGCCCAAGGGTGTACGGGGAGCTGTTTTTT; cdr3_aa: CASSPRVYGELFF
clone_size: many; d_call: NA; j_call: TRBJ2-7; v_call: TRBV18; cdr3_nt: TGTGCCAGCTCACCAAGCGGACAATTCGAGCAGTACTTC; cdr3_aa: CASSPSGQFEQYF
clone_size: many; d_call: TRBD1; j_call: TRBJ2-2; v_call: TRBV20-1; cdr3_nt: TGCAGTGCCACGGACAGGGTGGTGAACACCGGGGAGCTGTTTTTT; cdr3_aa: CSATDRVVNTGELFF
clone_size: NA; d_call: NA; j_call: TRBJ2-3; v_call: TRBV7-2; cdr3_nt: TGTGCCAGCAGCGGAACAATAGATACGCAGTATTTT; cdr3_aa: CASSGTIDTQYF
clone_size: many; d_call: NA; j_call: TRBJ2-4; v_call: TRBV5-1; cdr3_nt: TGCGCCAGCAGCTCCAGAGGAGCCAAAAACATTCAGTACTTC; cdr3_aa: CASSSRGAKNIQYF
clone_size: many; d_call: NA; j_call: TRBJ2-1; v_call: TRBV29-1; cdr3_nt: TGCAGCGTTGGGAGGGGGGAATACAATGAGCAGTTCTTC; cdr3_aa: CSVGRGEYNEQFF
clone_size: NA; d_call: NA; j_call: TRBJ1-3; v_call: TRBV28; cdr3_nt: TGTGCCAGCAGTTACGTTTTCTCTGGAAACACCATATATTTT; cdr3_aa: CASSYVFSGNTIYF